Reported below is one T cell receptor beta chain. Its antigen is currently unknown. The sample comes from a study of T cell responses to AZD1222 COVID-19 vaccine. Study observations and caveats: Only six AZD1222 recipients tested seropositive at baseline. Without day 14 samples, only post-peak T cell repertoires were studied. Regions 160-218 and 743-854 dominated among vaccine-associated CD4 TCRs spanning spike. Donors skewed white British and female; clonal diversity was possibly underestimated.

CDR3 length equals 14 residues. Trimming took 3 bases from V and 6 from J; bases not matched to a gene: 3. CDR1 is MGHDK, CDR2 SYGVNS, per germline. The table came from immunoSEQ multiplex PCR; TCRdb's copy has only in-frame clones and leaves some out. The sample holds 200,000 or so clones, about 89% seen once. This chain links TRBV25-1 with TRBJ2-4, with TRBD2 matching over 9 bases. The clonotype was recovered from an adult in good health. The sequences come from peripheral blood, collected on day 0 of MenACWY control vaccination. The CDR3 coding sequence is TGTGCCAGCAGTGATAGCGGGAGAGGAAACATTCAGTACTTC. Amino acid sequence: CASSDSGRGNIQYF.